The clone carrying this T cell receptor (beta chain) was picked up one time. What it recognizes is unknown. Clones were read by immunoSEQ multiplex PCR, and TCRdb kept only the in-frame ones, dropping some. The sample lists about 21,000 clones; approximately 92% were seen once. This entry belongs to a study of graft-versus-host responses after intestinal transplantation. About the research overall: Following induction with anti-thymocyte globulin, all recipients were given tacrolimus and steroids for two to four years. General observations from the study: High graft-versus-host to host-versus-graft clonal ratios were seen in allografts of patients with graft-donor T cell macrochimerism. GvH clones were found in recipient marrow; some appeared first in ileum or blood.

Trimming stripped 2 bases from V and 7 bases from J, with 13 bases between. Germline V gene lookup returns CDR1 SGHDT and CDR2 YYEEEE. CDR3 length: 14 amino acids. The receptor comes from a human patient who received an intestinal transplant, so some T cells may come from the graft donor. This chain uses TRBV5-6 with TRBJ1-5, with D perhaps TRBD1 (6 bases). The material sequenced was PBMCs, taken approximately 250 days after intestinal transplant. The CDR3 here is CASSLVGANQPQHF. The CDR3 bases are TGTGCCAGCAGCTTAGTGGGGGCGAACCAGCCCCAGCATTTT.